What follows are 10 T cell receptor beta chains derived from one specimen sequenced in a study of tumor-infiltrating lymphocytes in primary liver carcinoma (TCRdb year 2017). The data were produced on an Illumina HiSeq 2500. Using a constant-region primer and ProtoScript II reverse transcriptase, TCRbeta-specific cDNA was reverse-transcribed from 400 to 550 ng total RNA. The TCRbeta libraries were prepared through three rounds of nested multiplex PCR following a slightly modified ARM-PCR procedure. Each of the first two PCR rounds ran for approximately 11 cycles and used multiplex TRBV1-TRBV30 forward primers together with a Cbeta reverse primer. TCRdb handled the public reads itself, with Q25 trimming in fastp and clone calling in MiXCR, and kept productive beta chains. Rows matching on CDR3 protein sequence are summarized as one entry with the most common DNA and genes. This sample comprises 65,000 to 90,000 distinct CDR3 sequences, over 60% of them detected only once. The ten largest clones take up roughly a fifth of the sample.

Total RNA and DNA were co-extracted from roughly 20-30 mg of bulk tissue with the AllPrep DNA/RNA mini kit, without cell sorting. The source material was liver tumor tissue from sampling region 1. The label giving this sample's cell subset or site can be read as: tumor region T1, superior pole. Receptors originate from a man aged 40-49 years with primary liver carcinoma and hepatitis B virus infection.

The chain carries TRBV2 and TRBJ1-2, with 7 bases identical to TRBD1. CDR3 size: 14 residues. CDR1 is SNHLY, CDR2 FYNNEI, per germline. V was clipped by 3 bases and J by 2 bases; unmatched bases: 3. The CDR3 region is CASSDTGANYGYTF. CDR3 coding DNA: TGTGCCAGCAGTGACACAGGGGCGAACTATGGCTACACCTTC.

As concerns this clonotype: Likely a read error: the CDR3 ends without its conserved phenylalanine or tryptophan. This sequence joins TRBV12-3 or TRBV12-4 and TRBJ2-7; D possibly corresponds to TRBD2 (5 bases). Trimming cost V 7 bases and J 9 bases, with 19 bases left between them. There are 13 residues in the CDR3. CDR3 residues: CASTRREYYRQYL. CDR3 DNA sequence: TGTGCCAGCACCCGACGGGAATACTACAGGCAGTACCTC.

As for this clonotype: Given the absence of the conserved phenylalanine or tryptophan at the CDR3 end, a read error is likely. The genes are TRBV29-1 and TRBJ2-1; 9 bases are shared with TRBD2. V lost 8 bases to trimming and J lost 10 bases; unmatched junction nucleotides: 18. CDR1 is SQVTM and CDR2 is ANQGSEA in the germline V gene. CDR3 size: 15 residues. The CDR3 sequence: CSYIAPPSGKQEQFY. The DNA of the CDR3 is TGCAGCTATATAGCCCCGCCTAGCGGGAAACAGGAGCAGTTCTAC.

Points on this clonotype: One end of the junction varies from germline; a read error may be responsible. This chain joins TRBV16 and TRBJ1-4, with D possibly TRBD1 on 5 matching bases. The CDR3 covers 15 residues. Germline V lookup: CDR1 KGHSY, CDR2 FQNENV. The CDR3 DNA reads TGTGCCGGCAGCCAATCGGGGGTAACTAATGAAAAACTGTTTTTT. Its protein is CAGSQSGVTNEKLFF.

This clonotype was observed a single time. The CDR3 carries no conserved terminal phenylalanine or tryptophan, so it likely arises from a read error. In DNA form, the CDR3 reads TGTGCCAGCAGTTACGGGAGCGGGAGCAATACCGGGGAGCTGTTTTAT. This sequence encodes CASSYGSGSNTGELFY. The J gene is TRBJ2-2, the V gene TRBV6-6; the match to TRBD2 covers 8 bases. Losses at the gene ends were 2 bases for V and 5 bases for J; bases not matched to a gene: 7. The CDR3 sequence is 16 residues long. Per germline, CDR1 MNHNY and CDR2 SVGAGI (reference sequence).

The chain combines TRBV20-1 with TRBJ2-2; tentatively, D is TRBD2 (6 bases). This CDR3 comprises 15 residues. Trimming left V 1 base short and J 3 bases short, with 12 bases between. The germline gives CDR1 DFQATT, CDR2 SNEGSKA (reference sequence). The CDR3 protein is CSARALKRDTGELFF. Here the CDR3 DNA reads TGCAGTGCTAGAGCATTGAAGCGGGACACCGGGGAGCTGTTTTTT.

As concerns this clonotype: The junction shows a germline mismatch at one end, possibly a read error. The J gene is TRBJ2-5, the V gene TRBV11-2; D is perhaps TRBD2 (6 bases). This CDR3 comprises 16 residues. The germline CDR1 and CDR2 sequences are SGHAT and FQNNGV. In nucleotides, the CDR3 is TGTGCCAGCAGCCTAGGGAATAGCGGCCCGGGGGAGACCCAGTGCTTC. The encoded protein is CASSLGNSGPGETQCF.

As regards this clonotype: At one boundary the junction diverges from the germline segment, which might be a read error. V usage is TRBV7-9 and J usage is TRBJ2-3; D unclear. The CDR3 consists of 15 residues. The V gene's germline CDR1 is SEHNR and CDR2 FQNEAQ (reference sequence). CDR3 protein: CVSSPRRSSTDTQYF. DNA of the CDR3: TGTGTCAGCAGCCCCCGGCGGTCCTCAACTGATACGCAGTATTTT.

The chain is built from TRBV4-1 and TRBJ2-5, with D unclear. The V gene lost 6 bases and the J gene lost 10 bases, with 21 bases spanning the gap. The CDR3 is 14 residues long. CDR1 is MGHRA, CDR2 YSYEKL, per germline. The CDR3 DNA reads TGCGCCAGCAGGCAGGACCCTTCAGCTGGGGTCCAGTACTTC. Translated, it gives CASRQDPSAGVQYF.

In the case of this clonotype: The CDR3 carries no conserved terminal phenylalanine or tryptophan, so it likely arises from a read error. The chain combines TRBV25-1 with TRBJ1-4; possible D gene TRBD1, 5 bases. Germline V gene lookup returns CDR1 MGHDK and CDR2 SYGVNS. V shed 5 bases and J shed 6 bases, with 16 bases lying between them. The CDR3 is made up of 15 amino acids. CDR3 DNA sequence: TGTGCCAGCAGTCCGGGCCAGGGTAGATATGAAAAACTGTTTGTT. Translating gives CASSPGQGRYEKLFV.